Listed here are 18 T cell receptor beta chains from one sample, sequenced in a study of T cell responses to AZD1222 COVID-19 vaccine. Produced via immunoSEQ multiplex PCR; TCRdb's table is partial and in-frame only. The table has about 94,000 clones, roughly 85% seen once. The sample consisted of peripheral blood, taken 28 days after the second AZD1222 dose. All receptors come from an adult who received the AZD1222 COVID-19 vaccine.

The chain uses TRBV18 and TRBJ2-5; D remains ambiguous. The germline V gene has CDR1 KGHSH and CDR2 LQKENI. The length of the CDR3 is 13 residues. Trimming removed 6 bases from V and 1 base from J, with 9 bases in between. The CDR3 region is CASSQTTQETQYF. The CDR3, as DNA: TGTGCCAGCTCCCAGACGACCCAAGAGACCCAGTACTTC.

V and J are TRBV29-1 and TRBJ2-1; possibly TRBD2 for D (7 bases). This CDR3 has 16 amino acids. The germline CDR1 and CDR2 sequences are SQVTM and ANQGSEA. V was trimmed by 6 bases and J by 1 base, leaving 19 bases between them. The CDR3 DNA follows: TGCAGCGTCCCCCCGGGGGGCGGGACTTCCTACAATGAGCAGTTCTTC. It is translated as CSVPPGGGTSYNEQFF.

The chain carries TRBV28 and TRBJ2-3; D is possibly TRBD2 (5 bases). Trimming removed 7 bases from V and 4 bases from J, with 9 bases in between. The germline gives CDR1 MDHEN, CDR2 SYDVKM. This CDR3 has 12 amino acids. The CDR3, as DNA: TGTGCCAGCAACGAGGGCGCAGATACGCAGTATTTT. Its protein product is CASNEGADTQYF.

The genes are TRBV5-1 and TRBJ2-7; D may be TRBD1 or TRBD2 (5 bases each). The V end lost 4 bases, the J end lost 2 bases, and 16 bases lay between the germline ends. The CDR3 length is 15 residues. Germline-derived CDR1 and CDR2 are SGHRS and YFSETQ. The DNA for the CDR3 is TGCGCCAGCAGCCCCGTAGGGGTGGAGGCCTACGAGCAGTACTTC. It encodes CASSPVGVEAYEQYF.

The chain employs TRBV7-9 and TRBJ2-7, with TRBD1 as a possible D gene (6 bases). Trimming removed 7 bases from V and 5 bases from J, with 18 bases in between. From germline, CDR1 is SEHNR and CDR2 FQNEAQ (reference sequence). The CDR3 is 14 residues long. CDR3 in amino acids: CASTSPGDVDEQYF. CDR3 DNA: TGTGCCAGCACGTCACCAGGGGACGTCGACGAGCAGTACTTC.

The rearrangement links TRBV12-3 or TRBV12-4 to TRBJ1-1; D remains ambiguous. This CDR3 is built from 13 residues. The ends were cut back, 6 bases at V and 1 base at J, with 9 bases in the middle. The CDR3 DNA sequence: TGTGCCAGCAGCCTTACACCGAACACTGAAGCTTTCTTT. It specifies CASSLTPNTEAFF.

This chain uses TRBV7-2 with TRBJ2-7; 10 bases fit TRBD1. CDR3 length: 14 amino acids. Trimming cost V 5 bases and J 5 bases; bases outside gene matches: 6. Per the germline V gene, CDR1 is SGHTA and CDR2 is FQGNSA. The CDR3, as DNA: TGTGCCAGCAGCAGGGGACAGGGGTCCCACGAGCAGTACTTC. This sequence encodes CASSRGQGSHEQYF.

The sample holds a few counts of this clone. This chain uses TRBV24-1 with TRBJ2-1; 8 bases are a match to TRBD2. Trimming at V came to 3 bases and at J to 7 bases, leaving 7 bases not matched to a gene. Germline V gene sequence: CDR1 KGHDR, CDR2 SFDVKD. The CDR3 has 15 amino acids. CDR3 in DNA: TGTGCCACCAGTGATCGCCGGGGGGGGCGAAATGAGCAGTTCTTC. Its translation is CATSDRRGGRNEQFF.

The chain is built from TRBV6-2 or TRBV6-3 and TRBJ2-1; 7 nucleotides line up with TRBD2. The CDR3 spans 17 residues. Germline CDR1 is MNHEY and CDR2 is SVGEGT. V was pared by 2 bases and J by 6 bases, with 13 bases of the junction left unmatched. CDR3 bases: TGTGCCAGCAGTTACGTCCGTGGGCGGGGGTCTGTCAATGAGCAGTTCTTC. Encoded protein: CASSYVRGRGSVNEQFF.

V gene TRBV10-1 combines with J gene TRBJ1-4; D gene ambiguous. Trimming pared 0 bases from V and 6 bases from J, leaving 5 bases between. This CDR3 comprises 13 residues. Germline values: CDR1 WNHNN, CDR2 SYGVQD (reference sequence). The CDR3 sequence is CASSESTDEKLFF. CDR3 sequence (DNA): TGCGCCAGCAGTGAGTCAACGGATGAAAAACTGTTTTTT.

V is TRBV19 and J is TRBJ2-1; 7 bases match TRBD1. The CDR3 has 13 amino acids. V dropped 6 bases and J dropped 7; count of bases not matched to a gene: 6. The germline CDR1 and CDR2 sequences are LNHDA and SQIVND (reference sequence). CDR3 sequence: CASSPGGANEQFF. In DNA, the CDR3 is TGTGCCAGTAGCCCAGGGGGAGCGAATGAGCAGTTCTTC.

The rearrangement joins TRBV24-1 to TRBJ2-1, with no clear D. CDR3 length equals 13 residues. V dropped 3 bases and J dropped 8 bases, with 10 bases sitting between them. Germline V lookup: CDR1 KGHDR, CDR2 SFDVKD. The CDR3 bases are TGTGCCACCAGTGATAATGACAAAGATGAGCAGTTCTTC. Translating gives CATSDNDKDEQFF.

The rearrangement links TRBV4-1 to TRBJ2-3; TRBD2 is a possible D gene (5 bases). V gave up 4 bases and J gave up 4 bases, with 12 bases separating them. The CDR3 sequence is 14 residues long. The germline CDR1 and CDR2 sequences are MGHRA and YSYEKL. The CDR3 DNA follows: TGCGCCAGCAGCCGCGGTGGGAGCGCAGATACGCAGTATTTT. As protein: CASSRGGSADTQYF.

The gene calls are TRBV18 and TRBJ2-5; 9 bases are shared with TRBD2. V was clipped by 1 base and J by 1 base; unmatched bases: 13. The CDR3 totals 19 residues. Germline lookup yields CDR1 KGHSH and CDR2 LQKENI. The chain's CDR3 is CASSPLPVGLASSQETQYF. Written as DNA, the CDR3 is TGTGCCAGCTCACCACTCCCCGTCGGACTAGCGAGTTCCCAAGAGACCCAGTACTTC.

This rearrangement joins TRBV20-1 to TRBJ1-1; 7 bases align to TRBD1. The CDR3 is 11 amino acids. Germline V gene lookup returns CDR1 DFQATT and CDR2 SNEGSKA (reference sequence). With 5 bases clipped from V and 7 bases from J, the junction kept 4 bases outside the gene matches. Written as DNA, the CDR3 is TGCAGTGCTTTCCACAGGGGTGAAGCTTTCTTT. Translating it yields CSAFHRGEAFF.

The chain combines TRBV10-2 with TRBJ2-1, with 14 bases lining up with TRBD2. J lost 4 bases, V lost 0 bases, and 11 bases had no gene match. CDR1 and CDR2 (germline): WSHSY, SAAADI. The CDR3 runs 20 residues. The chain's CDR3 is CASSESILGLAGEGYNEQFF. The CDR3 DNA reads TGCGCCAGCAGTGAGTCGATTTTGGGACTAGCGGGAGAGGGTTACAATGAGCAGTTCTTC.

The V call is TRBV10-1, the J call TRBJ2-3; 7 nucleotides align to TRBD1. In germline, CDR1 is WNHNN, CDR2 SYGVQD (reference sequence). V dropped 6 bases and J dropped 6; count of bases not matched to a gene: 9. The CDR3 spans 14 residues. For the CDR3, the DNA is TGCGCCAGCAGGGGACAGAGCGAGGTGGATACGCAGTATTTT. The encoded protein is CASRGQSEVDTQYF.

This chain connects TRBV10-3 to TRBJ2-2; D might be TRBD1 (5 bases). V lost 3 bases and J 0 bases, leaving 11 bases between the germline ends. The germline V gene encodes CDR1 ENHRY and CDR2 SYGVKD. The CDR3 is 16 amino acids. CDR3 in amino acids: CAISDSTVTNTGELFF. Written as DNA, the CDR3 is TGTGCCATCAGTGATTCGACAGTCACGAACACCGGGGAGCTGTTTTTT.